This TCR beta chain originates from a study of blood T cell repertoires in COVID-19. Study overall: Samples came from the United States, Italy and Spain, spanning acute and convalescent COVID-19. In each case, the material was cDNA or gDNA derived from T cells, B-cell-depleted T cells, or PBMCs.

V lost 5 bases and J lost 1, with 11 bases in between. Germline assignment: CDR1 SGHTA and CDR2 FQGNSA. The CDR3 loop spans 14 amino acids. This clone is a singleton in its sample. Methods used by the authors: Estimates of nucleated cell counts were drawn from the amplification of reference gene primers. The method was immunoSEQ multiplex PCR; TCRdb's version includes in-frame clones alone and lacks a portion of them. The V and J calls and clone size come from that table; D and trimming were worked out from the DNA. The sample carries roughly 190,000 clones, roughly 80% recorded once. The source material was peripheral blood. The clonotype comes from a man aged 25-45 years with active or convalescent COVID-19. The rearrangement links TRBV7-2 to TRBJ2-5; D possibly corresponds to TRBD1 (6 bases). The chain's CDR3 is CASSPRTAQETQYF. DNA for the CDR3: TGTGCCAGCAGCCCGCGGACAGCCCAAGAGACCCAGTACTTC.